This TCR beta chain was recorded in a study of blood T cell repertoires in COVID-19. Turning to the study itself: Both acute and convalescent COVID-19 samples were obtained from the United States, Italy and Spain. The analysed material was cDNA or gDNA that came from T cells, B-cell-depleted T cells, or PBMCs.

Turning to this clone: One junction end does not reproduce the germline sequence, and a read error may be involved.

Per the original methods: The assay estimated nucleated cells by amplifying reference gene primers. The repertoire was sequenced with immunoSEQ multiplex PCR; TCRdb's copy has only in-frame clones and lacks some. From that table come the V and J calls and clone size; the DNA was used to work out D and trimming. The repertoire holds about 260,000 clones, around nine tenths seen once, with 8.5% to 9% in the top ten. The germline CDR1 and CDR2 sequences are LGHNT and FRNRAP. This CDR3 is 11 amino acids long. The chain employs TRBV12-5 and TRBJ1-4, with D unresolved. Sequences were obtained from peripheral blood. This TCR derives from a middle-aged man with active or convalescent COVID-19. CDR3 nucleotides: TGTGCTAGTGGTTGGTGTAGAGATTTTATTTTT. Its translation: CASGWCRDFIF. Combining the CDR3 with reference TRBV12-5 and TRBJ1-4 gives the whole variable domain DARVTQTPRHKVTEMGQEVTMRCQPILGHNTVFWYRQTMMQGLELLAYFRNRAPLDDSGMPKDRFSAEMPDATLATLKIQPSEPRDSAVYFCASGWCRDFIFGSGTQLSVL.